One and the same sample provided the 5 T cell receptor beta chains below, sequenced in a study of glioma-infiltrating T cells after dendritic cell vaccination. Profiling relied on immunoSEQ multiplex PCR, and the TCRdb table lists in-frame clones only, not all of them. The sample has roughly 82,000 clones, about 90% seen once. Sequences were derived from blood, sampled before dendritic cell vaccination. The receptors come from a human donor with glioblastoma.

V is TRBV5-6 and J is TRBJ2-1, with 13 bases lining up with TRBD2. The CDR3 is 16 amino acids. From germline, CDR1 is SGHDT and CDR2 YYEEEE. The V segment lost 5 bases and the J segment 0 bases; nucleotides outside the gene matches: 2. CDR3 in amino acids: CASRRTSGSSYNEQFF. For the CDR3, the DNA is TGTGCCAGCAGGAGGACTAGCGGGAGCTCCTACAATGAGCAGTTCTTC. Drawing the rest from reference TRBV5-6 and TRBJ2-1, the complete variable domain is DAGVTQSPTHLIKTRGQQVTLRCSPKSGHDTVSWYQQALGQGPQFIFQYYEEEERQRGNFPDRFSGHQFPNYSSELNVNALLLGDSALYLCASRRTSGSSYNEQFFGPGTRLTVL.

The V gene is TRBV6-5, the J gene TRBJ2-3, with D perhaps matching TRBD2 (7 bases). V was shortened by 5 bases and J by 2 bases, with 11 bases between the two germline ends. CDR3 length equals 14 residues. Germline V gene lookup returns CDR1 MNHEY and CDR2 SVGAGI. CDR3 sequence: CASSEGGHTDTQYF. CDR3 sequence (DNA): TGTGCCAGCAGTGAGGGGGGGCACACAGATACGCAGTATTTT.

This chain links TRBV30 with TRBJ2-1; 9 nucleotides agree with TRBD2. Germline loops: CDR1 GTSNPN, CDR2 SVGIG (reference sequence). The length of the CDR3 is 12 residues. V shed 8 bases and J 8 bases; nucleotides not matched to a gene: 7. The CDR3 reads CAKAGGPHEQFF. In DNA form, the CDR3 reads TGTGCCAAGGCGGGGGGGCCGCATGAGCAGTTCTTC.

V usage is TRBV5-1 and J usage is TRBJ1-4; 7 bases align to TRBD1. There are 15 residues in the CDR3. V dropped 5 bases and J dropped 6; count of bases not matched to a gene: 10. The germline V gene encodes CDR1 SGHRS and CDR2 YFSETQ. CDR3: CASRKEGAADEKLFF. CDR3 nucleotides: TGCGCCAGCAGAAAGGAGGGGGCCGCGGATGAAAAACTGTTTTTT.

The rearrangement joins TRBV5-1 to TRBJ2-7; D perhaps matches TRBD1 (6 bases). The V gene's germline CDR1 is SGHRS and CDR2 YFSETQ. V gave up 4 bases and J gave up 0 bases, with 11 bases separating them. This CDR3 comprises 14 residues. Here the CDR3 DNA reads TGCGCCAGCAGCCGGGACACCTTCTCCTACGAGCAGTACTTC. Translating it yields CASSRDTFSYEQYF.